Presented here are 15 T cell receptor beta chains from one specimen sequenced in a study of blood T cell repertoires in COVID-19 (dated by TCRdb to 2018 to 2020). The library was prepared using the immunoSEQ multiplex PCR assay. Sourced from immuneACCESS, this table was stored by TCRdb with only in-frame sequences that have V and J called. A share of the clones is absent; for the studies checked, an unresolved V gene accounts for under half, and the remainder has no known explanation. This sample comprises more than 250,000 clones, around 86% of them detected only once. The top ten hold around 3.6% of the sample. Sequenced input: peripheral blood. The origin of the receptors is a man aged 18 to 29 with active or convalescent COVID-19.

V is TRBV5-1 and J is TRBJ2-5; tentatively, D is TRBD1 (5 bases). Trimming left V 1 base short and J 5 bases short, with 21 bases between. There are 17 residues in the CDR3. The germline V gene encodes CDR1 SGHRS and CDR2 YFSETQ. The CDR3 spells CASSLTGGPRAAETQYF. For the CDR3, the DNA is TGCGCCAGCAGCTTGACTGGCGGCCCCAGGGCAGCCGAGACCCAGTACTTC.

The chain recombines TRBV6-5 with TRBJ1-4; D is uncertain. V lost 7 bases and J 10 bases, leaving 19 bases between the germline ends. This CDR3 region has 14 residues. Germline V gene data show CDR1 as MNHEY and CDR2 as SVGAGI. The CDR3 region has the DNA TGTGCCAGCACCCTTCGGAGGGAGAGTGGAAAACTGTTTTTT. It codes for CASTLRRESGKLFF.

The count of this clone is one. V usage is TRBV6-5 and J usage is TRBJ1-2, with D possibly matching TRBD1 (6 bases). The germline V and J ends were trimmed by 5 bases and 9 bases, with 22 bases remaining between them. The CDR3 is 15 residues long. Looked up from germline, CDR1 is MNHEY and CDR2 is SVGAGI. The CDR3 sequence: CASSTFGGAVNRYTF. The CDR3 region has the DNA TGTGCCAGCAGTACGTTCGGGGGGGCAGTGAATCGCTACACCTTC.

The chain links TRBV3-1 (or the pseudogene TRBV3-2) to TRBJ2-7; possible D gene TRBD2, 5 bases. V lost 5 bases and J 1 base, leaving 30 bases between the germline ends. CDR1 is LGHDT and CDR2 is YNNKEL in the germline V gene (reference sequence). The CDR3 consists of 20 residues. CDR3 bases: TGTGCCAGCAGCGGCCAGACATCCCTTAAAGGGAGAGATTATTCCTACGAGCAGTACTTC. Protein product: CASSGQTSLKGRDYSYEQYF.

The chain carries TRBV6-2 or TRBV6-3 and TRBJ2-5, with D tentatively TRBD1 (6 bases). The V gene lost 7 bases and the J gene lost 2 bases, with 23 bases spanning the gap. The CDR3 spans 17 residues. Per the germline V gene, CDR1 is MNHEY and CDR2 is SVGEGT. DNA of the CDR3: TGTGCCAGCACCCCAACCGGAACGGGACACCTTCAAGAGACCCAGTACTTC. This codes for CASTPTGTGHLQETQYF.

The chain links TRBV19 to TRBJ1-2; TRBD1 might be the D (6 bases). The CDR3 spans 13 residues. In germline, CDR1 is LNHDA, CDR2 SQIVND (reference sequence). V was pared by 6 bases and J by 4 bases, with 12 bases between. The CDR3: CASSTGQIYGYTF. The DNA of the CDR3 is TGTGCCAGTAGCACAGGACAGATCTATGGCTACACCTTC.

The table lists this clone with many counts. The DNA for the CDR3 is TGTGCCAGTAGGGGGTTGCAGGGGGCGGACATTCAGTACTTC. Its protein is CASRGLQGADIQYF. The chain is built from TRBV19 and TRBJ2-4, with 8 bases fitting TRBD1. The CDR3 contains 14 residues. Germline lookup yields CDR1 LNHDA and CDR2 SQIVND (reference sequence). The J segment lost 8 bases and the V segment lost 6 bases, leaving 9 bases of the junction unmatched.

Worth noting for this clone: An end of the junction differs from the germline gene, which may be a read error. The sample has other DNA sequences that encode this CDR3 too. The J gene is TRBJ2-7, the V gene TRBV4-1; 9 positions match TRBD1. CDR1 is MGHRA and CDR2 is YSYEKL in the germline V gene. This CDR3 spans 16 amino acids. CDR3: CASSHLFRDRDHEQYF. The CDR3 DNA reads as TGCGCCAGCAGCCACCTTTTCCGGGACAGGGACCACGAACAGTACTTC.

V is TRBV5-4 and J is TRBJ1-2; D not resolved. The CDR3 loop spans 14 amino acids. Germline CDR1 and CDR2: SGHNT and YYREEE (reference sequence). Trimming shortened V by 0 bases and J by 3 bases, and 9 bases separated the two germline ends. The CDR3 sequence is CASSLVGRDYGYTF. The CDR3 DNA is TGTGCCAGCAGCTTGGTGGGCAGAGACTATGGCTACACCTTC.

This clone has only one observation. This chain joins TRBV3-1 (or the pseudogene TRBV3-2) and TRBJ1-3; D unclear. The CDR3 extends over 16 amino acids. Looked up from germline, CDR1 is LGHDT and CDR2 is YNNKEL (reference sequence). V lost 1 base, J lost 0 bases, and 10 bases lay in between. CDR3 in DNA: TGTGCCAGCAGCCAAGCGGGAGAGCACTCTGGAAACACCATATATTTT. It encodes CASSQAGEHSGNTIYF.

The rearrangement uses TRBV19 and TRBJ2-5, with no clear D. The CDR3 runs to 13 residues. The V gene lost 3 bases and the J gene lost 9 bases, with 14 bases spanning the gap. The V gene's germline CDR1 is LNHDA and CDR2 SQIVND (reference sequence). The CDR3 is CASSMGLGWAQYF. CDR3 coding DNA: TGTGCCAGTAGTATGGGCCTTGGTTGGGCCCAGTACTTC.

This clone has only a few counts. The chain employs TRBV5-1 and TRBJ2-2; maybe TRBD1 (5 bases). The CDR3 runs to 14 residues. CDR1 SGHRS and CDR2 YFSETQ come from the germline V gene. Deletions cut 1 base from V and 6 bases from J, with 10 bases between. The CDR3 DNA reads TGCGCCAGCAGCTTGTGGCAGGGCGCCGGGGAGCTGTTTTTT. Translated: CASSLWQGAGELFF.

V usage is TRBV19 and J usage is TRBJ1-2, with 8 bases matching TRBD1. The J segment lost 5 bases and the V segment lost 6 bases, leaving 5 bases of the junction unmatched. The CDR3 is made up of 13 amino acids. Germline loops: CDR1 LNHDA, CDR2 SQIVND (reference sequence). The DNA of the CDR3 is TGTGCCAGTAGGGGACAGGATCCTTATGGCTACACCTTC. Translating it yields CASRGQDPYGYTF.

The chain carries TRBV6-5 and TRBJ2-1, with 9 bases identical to TRBD1. The CDR3 loop spans 14 amino acids. From germline, CDR1 is MNHEY and CDR2 SVGAGI. V lost 8 bases, J lost 10 bases, and 12 bases stayed unmatched. CDR3 bases: TGTGCCAGCGGTTCGGACAGGGGATTAGGGGAGCAGTTCTTC. Protein product: CASGSDRGLGEQFF.

The gene calls are TRBV11-2 and TRBJ2-1, with a possible D match to TRBD2 (6 bases). Trimming pared 3 bases from V and 8 bases from J, leaving 23 bases between. The germline gives CDR1 SGHAT, CDR2 FQNNGV. The CDR3 consists of 17 residues. The CDR3 bases are TGTGCCAGCAGCTTCCGTGGTTTCGGGAGAAGTGGCTATGAGCAGTTCTTC. Translated: CASSFRGFGRSGYEQFF.